The sequence of this T cell receptor (beta chain) was determined in a study of blood T cell repertoires in COVID-19. Turning to the study itself: The United States, Italy and Spain provided the acute and convalescent COVID-19 samples. The cDNA or gDNA used as material had been derived from T cells, B-cell-depleted T cells, or PBMCs.

The junction had 15 bases not matched to a gene; V was cut back by 0 bases and J by 14 bases. There are 16 residues in the CDR3. Germline assignment: CDR1 SGHNT and CDR2 YENEEA. Cohort 3 donors were reported recovered after two negative PCRs, clearance, or symptom resolution. In the study's own analysis: Estimated nucleated cell counts came from reference gene primer amplification. Clones were read by immunoSEQ multiplex PCR, and TCRdb kept only the in-frame ones, dropping some. The V and J calls and the clone size are those of that table, but D and trimming were determined from the DNA. The sample yields approximately 200,000 clones, 85% seen once.

This TCR derives from a man in his forties who had recovered from COVID-19. The chain is built from TRBV11-3 and TRBJ2-1, with 8 bases identical to TRBD1. Sequenced: PBMCs or T cells enriched from blood (not recorded which). CDR3 bases: TGTGCCAGCAGCTTAGAAGGTCGGGGGACAGGTTCTTATGAGTTCTTC. Its translation is CASSLEGRGTGSYEFF.